A selection of T cell receptor beta chains follows, all from one sample in a study of cytomegalovirus exposure and HLA in healthy donors. Clones were sequenced by immunoSEQ multiplex PCR, and TCRdb holds only the in-frame ones, with some missing. The repertoire holds some 170,000 clones, with about 77% as singletons. The sequenced sample consisted of PBMCs. These receptors were taken from a woman aged 45-60 years in good health and CMV-seronegative. Each CDR3 is given with its conserved first and last residue. The order of the fields is V gene, clone size, D gene, J gene, CDR3 protein, CDR3 DNA. A D gene is named only where the DNA matches it firmly. The size of a clone is reported for some rows only, either as once, few or many, or as a class for expanded clones.

TRBV5-1,-,-,TRBJ2-7,CASTTLPGNNNEQYF,TGCGCCAGCACGACTCTCCCGGGTAACAACAACGAGCAGTACTTC
TRBV5-4,-,TRBD1,TRBJ2-7,CASSARDRGYEQYF,TGTGCCAGCAGCGCCCGGGACAGGGGATACGAGCAGTACTTC
TRBV19,once,-,TRBJ2-7,CASSARDFGYEQYF,TGTGCCAGTAGTGCCAGGGATTTCGGCTACGAGCAGTACTTC
TRBV30,-,-,TRBJ2-5,CAWRDPGLAQETQYF,TGTGCCTGGAGGGATCCGGGACTGGCACAAGAGACCCAGTACTTC
TRBV29-1,-,TRBD1,TRBJ2-2,CSVGGQGRDGELFF,TGCAGCGTTGGGGGACAGGGGCGAGACGGGGAGCTGTTTTTT
TRBV2,-,TRBD1,TRBJ1-3,CASSGGQGDVNTIYF,TGTGCCAGCAGTGGCGGACAGGGGGATGTCAACACCATATATTTT
TRBV1,-,-,TRBJ2-5,CTSSLVSSGGGVGPETQYF,TGCACCAGCAGCCTGGTCTCTAGCGGGGGCGGGGTGGGTCCGGAGACCCAGTACTTC
TRBV7-9,-,-,TRBJ1-2,CASSGPIYGYTF,TGTGCCAGTAGCGGGCCTATCTATGGCTACACCTTC
TRBV2,-,TRBD1,TRBJ1-5,CASGAGQGFQPQHF,TGTGCCAGCGGGGCAGGACAGGGTTTTCAGCCCCAGCATTTT
TRBV7-2,-,-,TRBJ2-7,CASSLGWTKFTYEQYF,TGTGCCAGCAGCTTAGGCTGGACTAAGTTCACCTACGAGCAGTACTTC
TRBV6-5,-,-,TRBJ1-1,CASSYSRRGRTEAFF,TGTGCCAGCAGTTACTCGAGGCGGGGTCGCACTGAAGCTTTCTTT
TRBV28,-,TRBD1,TRBJ1-4,CASSLSGQGAYEKLFF,TGTGCCAGCAGTTTATCCGGACAGGGGGCGTATGAAAAACTGTTTTTT
TRBV27,-,TRBD2,TRBJ2-1,CASSLLAARWGSYNEQFF,TGTGCCAGCAGTCTCCTAGCGGCCCGGTGGGGCTCCTACAATGAGCAGTTCTTC
TRBV28,-,-,TRBJ1-2,CASSPRTRRGYTF,TGTGCCAGCAGTCCGCGGACCCGGAGGGGCTACACCTTC